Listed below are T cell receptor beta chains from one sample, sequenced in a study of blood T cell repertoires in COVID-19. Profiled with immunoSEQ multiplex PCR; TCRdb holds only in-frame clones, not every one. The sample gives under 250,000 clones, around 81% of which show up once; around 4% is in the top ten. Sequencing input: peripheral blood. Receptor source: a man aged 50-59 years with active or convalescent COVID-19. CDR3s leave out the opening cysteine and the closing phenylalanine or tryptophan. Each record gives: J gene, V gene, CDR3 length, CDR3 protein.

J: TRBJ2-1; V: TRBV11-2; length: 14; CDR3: ASSSREAVAYNEQF
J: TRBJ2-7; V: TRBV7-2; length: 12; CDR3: ASSSPGQAYEQY
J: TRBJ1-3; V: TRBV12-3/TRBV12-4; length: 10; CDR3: ASSPIGRTIY
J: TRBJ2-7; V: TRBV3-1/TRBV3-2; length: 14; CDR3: ASSQDLAGETYEQY
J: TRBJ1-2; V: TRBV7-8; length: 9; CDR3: ASSRDRTRQ
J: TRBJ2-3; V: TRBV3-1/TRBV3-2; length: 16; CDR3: ASSPLRAGGSPTDTQY
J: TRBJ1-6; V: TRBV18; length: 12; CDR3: ASSTAGGRSPLH
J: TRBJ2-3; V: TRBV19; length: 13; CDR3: ASSVPRGGPDTQY
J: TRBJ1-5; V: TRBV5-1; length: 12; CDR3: ASSLGDSRGPQH
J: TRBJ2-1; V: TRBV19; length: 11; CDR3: ASSVGIHNEQF
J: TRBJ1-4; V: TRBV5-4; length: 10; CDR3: ASSPNNEKLF
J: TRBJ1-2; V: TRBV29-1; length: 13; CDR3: SVALDRTQGYGYT
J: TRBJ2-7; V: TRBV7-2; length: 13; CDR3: ASSSGLAGSYEQY
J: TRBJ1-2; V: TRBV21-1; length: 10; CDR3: ASRRGLNGYT
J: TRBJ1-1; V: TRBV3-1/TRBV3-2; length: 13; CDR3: ASSLTRTGNTEAF
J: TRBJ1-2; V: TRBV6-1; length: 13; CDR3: ASSEAGTGNYGYT
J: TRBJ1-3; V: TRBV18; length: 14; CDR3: ASSATGGRQGNTIY
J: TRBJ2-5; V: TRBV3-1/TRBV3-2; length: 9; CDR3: ASSHHGTQY
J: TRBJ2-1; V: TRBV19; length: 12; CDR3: ASSMTTEYNEQF
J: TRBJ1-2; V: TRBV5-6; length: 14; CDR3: ASSLVGPASNYGYT
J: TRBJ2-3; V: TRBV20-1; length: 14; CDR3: SASLLAGVITDTQY
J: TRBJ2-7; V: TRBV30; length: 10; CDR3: AWRTGTYEQY
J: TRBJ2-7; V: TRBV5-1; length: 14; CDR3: ASSNRPGQGVDEQY
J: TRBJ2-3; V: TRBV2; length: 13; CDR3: ASSVPAGKTDTQY
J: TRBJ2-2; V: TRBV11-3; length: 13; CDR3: ASSVSGLGTGELF
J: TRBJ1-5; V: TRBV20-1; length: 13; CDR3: SASSGVGGNQPQH
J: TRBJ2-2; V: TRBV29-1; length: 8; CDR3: SVGAGELF
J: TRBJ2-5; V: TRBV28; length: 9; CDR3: ASTTRFSVY
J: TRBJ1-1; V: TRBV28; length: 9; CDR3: ASRSGVSAF
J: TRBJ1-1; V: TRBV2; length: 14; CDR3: ASIPDTGILNTEAF
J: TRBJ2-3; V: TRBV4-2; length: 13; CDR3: ASSQGTGATDTQY
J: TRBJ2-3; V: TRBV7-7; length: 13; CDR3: ASSSAGGAQDTQY
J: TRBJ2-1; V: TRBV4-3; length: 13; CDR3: ASSQGHFSYNEQF
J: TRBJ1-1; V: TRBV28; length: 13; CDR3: ASSLFSVMNTEAF
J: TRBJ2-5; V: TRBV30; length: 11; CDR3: AWESAVQETQY